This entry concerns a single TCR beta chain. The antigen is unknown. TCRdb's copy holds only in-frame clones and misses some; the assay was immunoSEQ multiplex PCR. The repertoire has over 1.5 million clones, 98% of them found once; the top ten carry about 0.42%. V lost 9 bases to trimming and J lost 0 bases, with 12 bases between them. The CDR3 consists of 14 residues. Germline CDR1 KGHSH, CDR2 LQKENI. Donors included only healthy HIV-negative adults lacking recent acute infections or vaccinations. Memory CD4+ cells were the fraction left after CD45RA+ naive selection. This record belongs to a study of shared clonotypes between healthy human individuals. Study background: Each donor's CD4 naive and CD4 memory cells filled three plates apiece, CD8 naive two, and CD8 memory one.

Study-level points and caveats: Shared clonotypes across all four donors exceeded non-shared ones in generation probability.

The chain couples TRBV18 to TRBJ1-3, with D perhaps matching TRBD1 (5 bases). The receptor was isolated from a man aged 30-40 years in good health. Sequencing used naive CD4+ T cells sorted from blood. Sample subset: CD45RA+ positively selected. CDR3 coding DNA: TGTGCCAGTCGACAGCTCTCCTCTGGAAACACCATATATTTT. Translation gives CASRQLSSGNTIYF.